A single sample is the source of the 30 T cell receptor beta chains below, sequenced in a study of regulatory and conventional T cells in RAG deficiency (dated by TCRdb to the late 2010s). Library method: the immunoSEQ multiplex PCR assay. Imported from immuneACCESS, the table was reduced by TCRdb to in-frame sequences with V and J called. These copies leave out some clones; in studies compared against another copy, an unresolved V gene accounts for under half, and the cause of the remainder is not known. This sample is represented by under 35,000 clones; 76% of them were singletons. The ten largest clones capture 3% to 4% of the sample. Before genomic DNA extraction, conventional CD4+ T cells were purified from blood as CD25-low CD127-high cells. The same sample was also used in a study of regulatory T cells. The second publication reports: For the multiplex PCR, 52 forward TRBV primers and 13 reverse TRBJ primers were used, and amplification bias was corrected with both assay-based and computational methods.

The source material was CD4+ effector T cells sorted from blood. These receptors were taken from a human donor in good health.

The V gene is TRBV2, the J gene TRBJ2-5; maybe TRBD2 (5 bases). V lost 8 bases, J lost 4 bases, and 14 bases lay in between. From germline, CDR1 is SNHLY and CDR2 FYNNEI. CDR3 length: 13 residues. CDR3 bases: TGTGCCAGCTCTAAAGAAGGGAGAGAGACCCAGTACTTC. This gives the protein CASSKEGRETQYF.

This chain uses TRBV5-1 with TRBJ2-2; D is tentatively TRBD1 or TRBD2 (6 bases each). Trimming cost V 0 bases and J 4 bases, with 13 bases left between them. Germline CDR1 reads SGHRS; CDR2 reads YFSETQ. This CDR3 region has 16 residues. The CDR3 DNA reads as TGCGCCAGCAGCTTGGCTGGCGGGACATTCACCGGGGAGCTGTTTTTT. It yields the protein CASSLAGGTFTGELFF.

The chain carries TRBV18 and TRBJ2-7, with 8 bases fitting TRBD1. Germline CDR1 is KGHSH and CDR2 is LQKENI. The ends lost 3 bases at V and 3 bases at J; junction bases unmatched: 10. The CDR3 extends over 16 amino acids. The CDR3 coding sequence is TGTGCCAGCTCACCCTCGGGACAGGTGGGAGTCTACGAGCAGTACTTC. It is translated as CASSPSGQVGVYEQYF. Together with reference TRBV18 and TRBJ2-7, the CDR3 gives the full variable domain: NAGVMQNPRHLVRRRGQEARLRCSPMKGHSHVYWYRQLPEEGLKFMVYLQKENIIDESGMPKERFSAEFPKEGPSILRIQQVVRGDSAAYFCASSPSGQVGVYEQYFGPGTRLTVT.

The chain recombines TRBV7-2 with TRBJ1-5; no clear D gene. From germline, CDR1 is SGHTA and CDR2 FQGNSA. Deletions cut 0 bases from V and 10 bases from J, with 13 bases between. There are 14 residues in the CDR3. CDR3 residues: CASSLAPEGKPQHF. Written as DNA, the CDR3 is TGTGCCAGCAGCTTAGCCCCGGAGGGTAAACCCCAGCATTTT. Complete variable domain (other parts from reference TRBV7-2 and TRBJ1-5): GAGVSQSPSNKVTEKGKDVELRCDPISGHTALYWYRQSLGQGLEFLIYFQGNSAPDKSGLPSDRFSAERTGGSVSTLTIQRTQQEDSAVYLCASSLAPEGKPQHFGDGTRLSIL.

The CDR3 nucleotides are TGCGCCAGCAGCCAAGACGGGCAGGGTTCCTATGGCTACACCTTC. Translation gives CASSQDGQGSYGYTF. The V gene is TRBV4-1, the J gene TRBJ1-2; D might be TRBD1 (5 bases). The CDR3 is 15 residues long. Germline CDR1 is MGHRA and CDR2 is YSYEKL. V was cut by 0 bases and J by 4 bases, with 12 bases left in between.

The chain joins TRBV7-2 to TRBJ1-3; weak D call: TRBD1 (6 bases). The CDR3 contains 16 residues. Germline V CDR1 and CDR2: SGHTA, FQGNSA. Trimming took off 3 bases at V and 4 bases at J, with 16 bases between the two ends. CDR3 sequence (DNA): TGTGCCAGCAGCTTCCGGGTCTCAGGGGACGGAAACACCATATATTTT. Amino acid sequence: CASSFRVSGDGNTIYF.

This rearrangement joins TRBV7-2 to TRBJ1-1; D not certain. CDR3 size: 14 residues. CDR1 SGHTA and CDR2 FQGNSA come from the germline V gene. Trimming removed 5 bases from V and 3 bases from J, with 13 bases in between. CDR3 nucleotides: TGTGCCAGCAGCCCTCACGGGAGGTACACTGAAGCTTTCTTT. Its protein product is CASSPHGRYTEAFF.

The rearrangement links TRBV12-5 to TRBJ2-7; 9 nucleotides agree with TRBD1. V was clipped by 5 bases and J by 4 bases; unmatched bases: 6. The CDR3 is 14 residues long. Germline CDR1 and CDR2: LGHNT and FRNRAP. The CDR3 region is CASGRGTGPYEQYF. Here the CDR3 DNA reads TGTGCTAGTGGTAGGGGGACAGGGCCATACGAGCAGTACTTC.

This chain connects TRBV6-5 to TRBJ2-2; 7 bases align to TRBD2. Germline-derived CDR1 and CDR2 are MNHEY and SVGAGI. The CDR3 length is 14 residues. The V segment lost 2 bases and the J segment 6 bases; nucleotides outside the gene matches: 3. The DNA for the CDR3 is TGTGCCAGCAGTTACGGGGGGAGGGCCGGGGAGCTGTTTTTT. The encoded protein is CASSYGGRAGELFF.

The CDR3 loop is CASSQGQGRQETQYF. The CDR3 region has the DNA TGCGCCAGCAGCCAAGGACAGGGGAGGCAAGAGACCCAGTACTTC. The rearrangement links TRBV5-1 to TRBJ2-5; TRBD1 matches 9 bases. Germline loops: CDR1 SGHRS, CDR2 YFSETQ. This CDR3 has 15 residues. Trimming at V came to 4 bases and at J to 2 bases, leaving 6 bases not matched to a gene.

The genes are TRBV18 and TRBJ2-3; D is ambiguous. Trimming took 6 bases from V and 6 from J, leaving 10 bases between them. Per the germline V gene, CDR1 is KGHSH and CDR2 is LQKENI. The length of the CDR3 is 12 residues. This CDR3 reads CASSPGLDTQYF. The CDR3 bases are TGTGCCAGCTCCCCCGGGCTGGATACGCAGTATTTT.

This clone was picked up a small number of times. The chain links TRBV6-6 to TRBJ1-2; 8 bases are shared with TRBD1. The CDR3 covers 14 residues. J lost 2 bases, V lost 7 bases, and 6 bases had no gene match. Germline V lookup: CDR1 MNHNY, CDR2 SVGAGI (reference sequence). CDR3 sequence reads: CASKLRQGNYGYTF. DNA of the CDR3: TGTGCCAGCAAATTACGACAGGGGAACTATGGCTACACCTTC.

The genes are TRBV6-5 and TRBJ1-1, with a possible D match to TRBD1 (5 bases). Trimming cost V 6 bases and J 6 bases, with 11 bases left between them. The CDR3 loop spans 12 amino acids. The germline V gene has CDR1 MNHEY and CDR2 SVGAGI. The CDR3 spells CASRQDGAEAFF. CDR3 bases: TGTGCCAGCAGACAGGATGGCGCTGAAGCTTTCTTT.

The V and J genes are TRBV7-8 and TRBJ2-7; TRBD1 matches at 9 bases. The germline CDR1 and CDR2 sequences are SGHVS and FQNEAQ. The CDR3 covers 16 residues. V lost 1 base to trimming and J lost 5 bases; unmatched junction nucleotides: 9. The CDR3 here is CASSLVGWTGVDEQYF. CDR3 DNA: TGTGCCAGCAGCTTAGTTGGGTGGACAGGGGTCGACGAGCAGTACTTC.

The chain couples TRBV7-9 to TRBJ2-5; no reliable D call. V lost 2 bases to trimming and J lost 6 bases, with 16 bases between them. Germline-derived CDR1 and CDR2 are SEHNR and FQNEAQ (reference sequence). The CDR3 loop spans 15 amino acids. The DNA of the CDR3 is TGTGCCAGCAGCTTACCCCCTGGGCGCTTGAAGACCCAGTACTTC. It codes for CASSLPPGRLKTQYF.

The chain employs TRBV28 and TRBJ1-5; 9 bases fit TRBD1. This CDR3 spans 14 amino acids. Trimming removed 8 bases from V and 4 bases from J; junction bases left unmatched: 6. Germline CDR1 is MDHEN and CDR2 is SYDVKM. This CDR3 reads CASGLGTGNQPQHF. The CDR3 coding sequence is TGTGCCAGCGGGCTCGGGACAGGGAATCAGCCCCAGCATTTT.

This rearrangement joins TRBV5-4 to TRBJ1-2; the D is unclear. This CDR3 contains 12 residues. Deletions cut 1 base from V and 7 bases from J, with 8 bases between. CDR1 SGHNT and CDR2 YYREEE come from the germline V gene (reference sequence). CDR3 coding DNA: TGTGCCAGCAGCTTGAGTGAGGGTGGCTACACCTTC. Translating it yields CASSLSEGGYTF.

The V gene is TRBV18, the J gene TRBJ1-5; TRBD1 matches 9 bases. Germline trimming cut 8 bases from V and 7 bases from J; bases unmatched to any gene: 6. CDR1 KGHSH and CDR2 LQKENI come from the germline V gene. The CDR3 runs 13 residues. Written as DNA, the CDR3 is TGTGCCAGCCACAGGGGGCTCGGGCAGCCCCAGCATTTT. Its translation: CASHRGLGQPQHF.

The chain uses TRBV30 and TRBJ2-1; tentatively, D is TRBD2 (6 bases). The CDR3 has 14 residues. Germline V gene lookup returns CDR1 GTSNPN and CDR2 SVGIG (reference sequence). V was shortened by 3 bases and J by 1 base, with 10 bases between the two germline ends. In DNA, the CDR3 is TGTGCCTGGAGGCGACTAGATTCCTACAATGAGCAGTTCTTC. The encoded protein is CAWRRLDSYNEQFF.

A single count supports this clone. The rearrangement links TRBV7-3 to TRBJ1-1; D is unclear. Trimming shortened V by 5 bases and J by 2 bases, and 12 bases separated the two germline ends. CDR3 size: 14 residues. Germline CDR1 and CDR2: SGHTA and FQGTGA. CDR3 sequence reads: CASSPSHRNTEAFF. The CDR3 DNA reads TGTGCCAGCAGCCCCTCACACAGAAACACTGAAGCTTTCTTT. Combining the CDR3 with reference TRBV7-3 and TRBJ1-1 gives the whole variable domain GAGVSQTPSNKVTEKGKYVELRCDPISGHTALYWYRQSLGQGPEFLIYFQGTGAADDSGLPNDRFFAVRPEGSVSTLKIQRTERGDSAVYLCASSPSHRNTEAFFGQGTRLTVV.

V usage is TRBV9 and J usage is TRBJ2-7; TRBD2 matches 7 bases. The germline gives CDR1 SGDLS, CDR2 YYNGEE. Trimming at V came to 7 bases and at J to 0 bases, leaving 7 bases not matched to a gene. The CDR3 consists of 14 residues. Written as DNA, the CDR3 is TGTGCCAGCGCGGTGGGGGGGAGCTCCTACGAGCAGTACTTC. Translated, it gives CASAVGGSSYEQYF.

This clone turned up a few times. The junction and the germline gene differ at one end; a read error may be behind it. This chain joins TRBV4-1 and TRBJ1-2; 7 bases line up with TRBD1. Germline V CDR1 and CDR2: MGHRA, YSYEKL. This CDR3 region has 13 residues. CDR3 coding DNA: TGCGCCAGCAGCCAACCCGGACAGGCAGAGAGCAGCTTC. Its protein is CASSQPGQAESSF.

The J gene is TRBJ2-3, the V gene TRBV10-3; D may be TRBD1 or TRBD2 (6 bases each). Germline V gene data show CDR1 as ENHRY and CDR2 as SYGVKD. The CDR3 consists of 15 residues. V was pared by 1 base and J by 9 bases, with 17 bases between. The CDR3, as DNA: TGTGCCATCAGTGAGTTAAGGGGGGCTACGAAAACGCAGTATTTT. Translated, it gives CAISELRGATKTQYF.

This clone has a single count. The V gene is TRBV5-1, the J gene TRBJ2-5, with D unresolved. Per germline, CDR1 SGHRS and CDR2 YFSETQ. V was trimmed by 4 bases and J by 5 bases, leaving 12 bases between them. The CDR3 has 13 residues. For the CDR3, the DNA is TGCGCCAGCAGCGCTGATGTCCAGGAGACCCAGTACTTC. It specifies CASSADVQETQYF.

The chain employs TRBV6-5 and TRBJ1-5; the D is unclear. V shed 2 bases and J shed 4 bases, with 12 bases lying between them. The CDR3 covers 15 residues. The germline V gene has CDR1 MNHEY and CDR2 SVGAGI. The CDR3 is CASSYGFGVNQPQHF. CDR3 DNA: TGTGCCAGCAGTTACGGCTTCGGGGTAAATCAGCCCCAGCATTTT.

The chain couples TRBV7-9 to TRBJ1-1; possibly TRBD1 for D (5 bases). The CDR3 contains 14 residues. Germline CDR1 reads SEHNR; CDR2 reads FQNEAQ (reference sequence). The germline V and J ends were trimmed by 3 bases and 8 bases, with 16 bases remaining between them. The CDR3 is CASSLGGFRTEAFF. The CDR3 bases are TGTGCCAGCAGCTTGGGGGGTTTCCGTACCGAAGCTTTCTTT.

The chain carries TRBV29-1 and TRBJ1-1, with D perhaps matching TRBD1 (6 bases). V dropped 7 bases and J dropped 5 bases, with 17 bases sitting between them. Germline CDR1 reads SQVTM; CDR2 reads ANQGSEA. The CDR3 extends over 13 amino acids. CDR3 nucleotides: TGCAGCGCCGCGGAGGGAAGGGGGACTGAAGCTTTCTTT. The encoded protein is CSAAEGRGTEAFF. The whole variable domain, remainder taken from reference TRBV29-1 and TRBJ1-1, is SAVISQKPSRDICQRGTSLTIQCQVDSQVTMMFWYRQQPGQSLTLIATANQGSEATYESGFVIDKFPISRPNLTFSTLTVSNMSPEDSSIYLCSAAEGRGTEAFFGQGTRLTVV.

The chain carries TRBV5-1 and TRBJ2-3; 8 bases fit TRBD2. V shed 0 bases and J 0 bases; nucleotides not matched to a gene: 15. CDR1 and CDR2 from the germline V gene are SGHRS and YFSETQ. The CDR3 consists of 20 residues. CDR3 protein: CASSLDPPRGGRTSTDTQYF. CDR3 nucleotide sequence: TGCGCCAGCAGCTTGGACCCACCCCGCGGGGGGAGGACTAGCACAGATACGCAGTATTTT.

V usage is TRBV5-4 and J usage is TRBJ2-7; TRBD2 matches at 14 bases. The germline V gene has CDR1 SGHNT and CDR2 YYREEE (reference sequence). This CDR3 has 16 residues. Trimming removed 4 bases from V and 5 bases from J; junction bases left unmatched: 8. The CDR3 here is CASSIGTSGGNHEQYF. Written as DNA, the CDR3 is TGTGCCAGCAGCATAGGGACTAGCGGGGGTAATCACGAGCAGTACTTC.

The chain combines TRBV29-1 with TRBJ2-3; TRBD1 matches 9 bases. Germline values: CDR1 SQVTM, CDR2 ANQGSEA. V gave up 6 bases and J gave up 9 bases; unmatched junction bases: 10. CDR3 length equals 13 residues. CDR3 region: CSVGTGTLVTQYF. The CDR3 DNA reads TGCAGCGTCGGGACAGGGACTCTCGTAACGCAGTATTTT.